One sample yielded the 3 T cell receptor beta chains listed below, sequenced in a study of human T cells and chemical hapten exposure. Time point here: patch test 2, 6 weeks after DPC sensitization. Indicated treatment: therapeutic diphenylcyclopropenone sensitization with weekly scalp DPC. TCRdb used MiXCR to reprocess the RACE reads, holding one entry per CDR3 protein. In the table there are about 85,000 distinct CDR3 sequences, about 9.9% of which are singletons. Sequences were derived from whole blood, sampled in connection with sensitization to the hapten diphenylcyclopropenone (DPC). These receptor sequences come from a man aged 18 to 29 with alopecia areata. Some clones in this sample may be carry-over from other donors' samples.

This clonotype was detected ten times or more. The V call is TRBV9, the J call TRBJ1-4; 10 bases fit TRBD1. This CDR3 is built from 15 residues. Germline trimming cut 4 bases from V and 7 bases from J; bases unmatched to any gene: 7. CDR1 is SGDLS, CDR2 YYNGEE, per germline. DNA for the CDR3: TGTGCCAGCAGCCCTCCGGGACAGGGGAGTGAAAAACTGTTTTTT. Translated: CASSPPGQGSEKLFF.

This clonotype was picked up a small number of times. The chain uses TRBV19 and TRBJ1-1; the D gene is possibly TRBD1 (5 bases). Germline lookup yields CDR1 LNHDA and CDR2 SQIVND (reference sequence). V was pared by 6 bases and J by 4 bases, with 15 bases between. This CDR3 is built from 14 residues. Here the CDR3 DNA reads TGTGCCAGTAGCTTCCGAGTGGGGGGCACTGAAGCTTTCTTT. It is translated as CASSFRVGGTEAFF. The whole variable domain, remainder taken from reference TRBV19 and TRBJ1-1, is DGGITQSPKYLFRKEGQNVTLSCEQNLNHDAMYWYRQDPGQGLRLIYYSQIVNDFQKGDIAEGYSVSREKKESFPLTVTSAQKNPTAFYLCASSFRVGGTEAFFGQGTRLTVV.

This clonotype was picked up a small number of times. The chain joins TRBV6-5 to TRBJ2-5, with no clear D. Trimming took 0 bases from V and 1 from J, leaving 9 bases between them. The CDR3 sequence is 15 residues long. Germline CDR1 is MNHEY and CDR2 is SVGAGI. DNA for the CDR3: TGTGCCAGCAGTTACTCGGGTCAACTCCAAGAGACCCAGTACTTC. It translates to CASSYSGQLQETQYF.